These 13 T cell receptor beta chains originate from one sample sequenced in a study of identical twins. TCRdb reanalysed the 5' RACE reads using MiXCR and keeps one entry per CDR3 protein. The table shows 220,000 or so distinct CDR3 sequences, with about 7% occurring only once. This sample was also put to use in a study of yellow fever vaccine responses in identical twins.

Sequencing was carried out using memory (CD45RO+) T cells sorted from blood. The receptor source for this set is a woman between 18 and 30 years old in good health.

The chain employs TRBV11-2 and TRBJ1-5, with D maybe TRBD1 (6 bases). The V gene lost 6 bases and the J gene lost 5 bases, with 11 bases spanning the gap. The CDR3 totals 13 residues. Germline lookup yields CDR1 SGHAT and CDR2 FQNNGV. The CDR3 spells CASSQGPDQPQHF. For the CDR3, the DNA is TGTGCCAGCAGTCAGGGGCCGGATCAGCCCCAGCATTTT. Combining the CDR3 with reference TRBV11-2 and TRBJ1-5 gives the whole variable domain EAGVAQSPRYKIIEKRQSVAFWCNPISGHATLYWYQQILGQGPKLLIQFQNNGVVDDSQLPKDRFSAERLKGVDSTLKIQPAKLEDSAVYLCASSQGPDQPQHFGDGTRLSIL.

At least ten counts were recorded for this clonotype. This rearrangement joins TRBV3-1 to TRBJ2-2; 8 positions agree with TRBD1. Germline CDR1 is LGHDT and CDR2 is YNNKEL (reference sequence). V was pared by 2 bases and J by 3 bases, with 5 bases of the junction left unmatched. CDR3 size: 16 residues. The CDR3 region is CASSQRPGGYTGELFF. CDR3 nucleotide sequence: TGTGCCAGCAGCCAACGCCCAGGGGGCTACACCGGGGAGCTGTTTTTT.

In this sample, this clonotype turned up a few times. This chain joins TRBV25-1 and TRBJ1-1; D is unclear. Per the germline V gene, CDR1 is MGHDK and CDR2 is SYGVNS. The CDR3 is 13 amino acids. Trimming pared 3 bases from V and 0 bases from J, leaving 5 bases between. Here the CDR3 reads CASSEGMNTEAFF. The CDR3 coding sequence is TGTGCCAGCAGTGAGGGTATGAACACTGAAGCTTTCTTT.

The chain carries TRBV7-3 and TRBJ2-1; no firm D call. V was pared by 2 bases and J by 4 bases, with 9 bases between. CDR1 and CDR2 from the germline V gene are SGHTA and FQGTGA. CDR3 length: 14 amino acids. CDR3: CASSLVGIYNEQFF. The DNA for the CDR3 is TGTGCCAGCAGCTTAGTAGGGATTTACAATGAGCAGTTCTTC.

This clonotype was detected many times. The chain is built from TRBV28 and TRBJ1-3; D possibly corresponds to TRBD1 (6 bases). The CDR3 contains 16 residues. Germline CDR1 is MDHEN and CDR2 is SYDVKM. V was shortened by 6 bases and J by 4 bases, with 19 bases between the two germline ends. The chain's CDR3 is CASRVRDTLGGNTIYF. The CDR3 DNA sequence: TGTGCCAGCAGAGTCCGGGACACCTTGGGCGGAAACACCATATATTTT.

This clonotype showed up many times. This chain uses TRBV20-1 with TRBJ2-7; 7 nucleotides align to TRBD2. This CDR3 is 14 amino acids long. The V segment lost 0 bases and the J segment 3 bases; nucleotides outside the gene matches: 5. Germline V gives CDR1 DFQATT, CDR2 SNEGSKA (reference sequence). The CDR3 loop reads CSAREERDHYEQYF. The CDR3 DNA sequence: TGCAGTGCTAGAGAGGAGCGGGACCACTACGAGCAGTACTTC.

This clonotype was counted between two and nine times. This rearrangement joins TRBV28 to TRBJ2-2; D call uncertain. The ends were cut back, 6 bases at V and 8 bases at J, with 10 bases in the middle. This CDR3 has 12 residues. The V gene's germline CDR1 is MDHEN and CDR2 SYDVKM. This CDR3 is CASRVRPGELFF. The CDR3 coding sequence is TGTGCCAGCAGAGTCAGGCCTGGGGAGCTGTTTTTT.

This clonotype was seen a handful of times. The V call is TRBV14, the J call TRBJ1-1; TRBD1 might be the D (6 bases). V lost 4 bases and J 0 bases, leaving 12 bases between the germline ends. CDR1 is SGHDN, CDR2 FVKESK, per germline. This CDR3 contains 15 residues. The CDR3 nucleotides are TGTGCCAGCAGCCTCTGGACAGTCCTGAACACTGAAGCTTTCTTT. Its protein is CASSLWTVLNTEAFF.

This clonotype was seen repeatedly, ten times or more. V gene TRBV25-1 combines with J gene TRBJ2-3; D is undetermined. The V and J ends lost 7 bases and 6 bases respectively, with 8 bases between them. Germline values: CDR1 MGHDK, CDR2 SYGVNS. The CDR3 has 11 residues. The CDR3 DNA follows: TGTGCCAGCATCAATTGGGATACGCAGTATTTT. As protein: CASINWDTQYF. Complete variable domain (other parts from reference TRBV25-1 and TRBJ2-3): EADIYQTPRYLVIGTGKKITLECSQTMGHDKMYWYQQDPGMELHLIHYSYGVNSTEKGDLSSESTVSRIRTEHFPLTLESARPSHTSQYLCASINWDTQYFGPGTRLTVL.

This rearrangement joins TRBV20-1 to TRBJ2-7; the D is unclear. V was cut by 6 bases and J by 2 bases, with 17 bases left in between. The CDR3 runs to 14 residues. CDR1 DFQATT and CDR2 SNEGSKA come from the germline V gene (reference sequence). The CDR3 DNA reads as TGCAGTGCCAAGGGTGGGAAGAACCCCTACGAGCAGTACTTC. It encodes CSAKGGKNPYEQYF.

The rearrangement links TRBV5-1 to TRBJ1-1, with D uncertain. V lost 3 bases and J lost 1, with 10 bases in between. Germline-derived CDR1 and CDR2 are SGHRS and YFSETQ. The CDR3 is 14 amino acids. DNA for the CDR3: TGCGCCAGCAGCTGGACTCAAAGGAACACTGAAGCTTTCTTT. Translation gives CASSWTQRNTEAFF. Filled out from reference TRBV5-1 and TRBJ1-1, the complete variable domain reads KAGVTQTPRYLIKTRGQQVTLSCSPISGHRSVSWYQQTPGQGLQFLFEYFSETQRNKGNFPGRFSGRQFSNSRSEMNVSTLELGDSALYLCASSWTQRNTEAFFGQGTRLTVV.

This clonotype has ten or more counts. The rearrangement joins TRBV10-1 to TRBJ2-2; D could derive from TRBD1 or TRBD2 (5 bases each). Trimming removed 4 bases from V and 2 bases from J, with 14 bases in between. From germline, CDR1 is WNHNN and CDR2 SYGVQD (reference sequence). This CDR3 is 16 amino acids long. CDR3 sequence (DNA): TGCGCCAGCAGTGGGGGACCCGGACTCAACACCGGGGAGCTGTTTTTT. Translated, it gives CASSGGPGLNTGELFF.

This clonotype was recorded at least ten times. The chain uses TRBV12-3 or TRBV12-4 and TRBJ2-3, with D maybe TRBD2 (6 bases). V lost 2 bases and J lost 2, with 14 bases in between. CDR3 length: 16 amino acids. The CDR3 bases are TGTGCCAGCAGTTTAAGACTAGTGGAATCCACAGATACGCAGTATTTT. Encoded protein: CASSLRLVESTDTQYF.